Included here is one T cell receptor beta chain sequence, with context. Frequency classes this clonotype as medium-sized (0.01 to 0.1%); no count is given. Its antigen has not been determined. The CDR3, cysteine through phenylalanine, is 16 amino acids long. No DNA sequence was recorded. The germline V gene yields MDHEN for CDR1 and SYDVKM for CDR2. Sequencing instrument: NextSeq 550. The Human TCR Profiling Kit (MiLaboratory) was used to prepare UMI-labeled 5' RACE TRB cDNA libraries. cDNA synthesis used the entire amount of extracted RNA, and PCR amplification then used the entire amount of cDNA produced. Libraries were prepared in parallel with an identical number of PCR cycles. As for the authors' bioinformatics: MIGEC and MiXCR extracted about 50,000 +/- 10,000 unique UMI-labeled TRB cDNA molecules per library, requiring at least two reads per UMI. On average, each library contained roughly 40,000 +/- 10,000 functional in-frame TRB CDR3 nucleotide clonotypes without stop codons. After downsampling to 5000 UMI-labeled TRB molecules per sample, diversity metrics, including normalized Shannon-Wiener and Chao1, were computed in VDJtools. For the central five CDR3 residues, VDJtools calculated physicochemical properties weighted by clonotype size, namely interaction energy, strength, volume and Kidera factor 4. TCRdb reprocessed the reads and provides one entry for every CDR3 protein sequence; no DNA is given. The V and J calls were determined by TCRdb, not by the authors. The sample's clone listing holds some 5,700 distinct CDR3 sequences. Approximately 1.3% of the sample goes to the ten largest clones.

Each CD8+ T cell subset was flow-sorted in triplicate, and 300,000 or so cells per subset were placed directly into RLT lysis buffer. Naive CD8+ T cells were defined stringently as CD45RO-CCR7+CD27+CD95- to exclude memory contaminants. Standard density gradient centrifugation was used to isolate peripheral blood mononuclear cells from buffy coats. Naive CXCR3-negative and CXCR3-positive CD8+ T cells were flow-sorted on a FACSAria III. Total RNA was extracted from sorted cells with an RNeasy Mini Kit. This entry belongs to a study of CXCR3-negative and CXCR3-positive naive CD8 T cells (dated by TCRdb to the late 2010s). For the study in its entirety: In total, 120 million to 150 million TRB reads were obtained, corresponding to roughly 1.5 +/- 0.3 million reads per library. The diversity and physicochemical repertoire analyses included eleven to twelve donors pooled from two independent experiments. Naive subsets from about five donors and memory cells from 3 donors were included in the TRBV-TRBJ cluster analysis. General conclusions and limits of the study: Compared with CXCR3-negative naive cells, CXCR3-positive naive cells had TRB CDR3s with higher hydrophobicity (lower Kidera factor 4), lower energy, and higher strength and volume indices. CXCR3 expression partially decreased after cryopreservation, so most assays used freshly isolated PBMCs. Naive CXCR3-negative and CXCR3-positive cells from the same donor showed similar TRBV-TRBJ usage, whereas memory cells showed distinct patterns. Because surface CD5, which is linked to self-reactivity in mice, was comparable between the naive subsets, TCR interaction strength was also inferred from TRB CDR3 physicochemical properties. Repertoire diversity was comparably high in both naive subsets but much lower in memory CD8+ T cells.

The clonotype comes from a human donor in good health. Some clones in this sample may be carry-over from other donors' samples. Sequenced sample: naive CXCR3+ CD8+ T cells from blood. Taken with the paper, the label for cell subset or site translates to: CD45RO-CCR7+CD27+CD95- naive CD8+ T cells expressing CXCR3 (TNR3+). The receptor chain draws on TRBV28 and TRBJ2-1; TCRdb picks TRBD2, but there is no DNA to check that call. For the CDR3, the sequence is CASSYQGGQSYNEQFF.